This is a list of T cell receptor beta chains from one sample in a study of beta chain features in type 1 diabetes. Assay used: immunoSEQ multiplex PCR; TCRdb lists only in-frame clones, some missing. The profile shows 250,000 to 350,000 clones, roughly 15% of them singletons. The sequenced sample consisted of central memory CD4+ T cells from blood. The origin of the receptors is a man aged 30-40 years in good health. CDR3s include the opening cysteine and the closing phenylalanine or tryptophan. Each record gives: clone size, CDR3 length, J gene, V gene, D gene, CDR3 protein, CDR3 DNA. D genes are given only for firm matches. Expanded clones are given a class, and other clones once, few, many or no size at all.

clone size: few
CDR3 length: 16
J gene: TRBJ1-2
V gene: TRBV27
D gene: TRBD1
CDR3 protein: CASSSPGTGANYGYTF
CDR3 DNA: TGTGCCAGCAGTTCCCCCGGGACAGGGGCTAACTATGGCTACACCTTC

clone size: NA
CDR3 length: 14
J gene: TRBJ2-6
V gene: TRBV11-2
D gene: NA
CDR3 protein: CASSPYSGANVLTF
CDR3 DNA: TGTGCCAGCAGCCCGTACTCTGGGGCCAACGTCCTGACTTTC

clone size: few
CDR3 length: 15
J gene: TRBJ1-2
V gene: TRBV5-1
D gene: NA
CDR3 protein: CASSLDRPITSGYTF
CDR3 DNA: TGCGCCAGCAGCCTGGACAGACCTATAACGTCTGGCTACACCTTC

clone size: NA
CDR3 length: 17
J gene: TRBJ1-3
V gene: TRBV11-2
D gene: TRBD1
CDR3 protein: CASSPFPAGQTGNTIYF
CDR3 DNA: TGTGCCAGCAGCCCGTTCCCGGCGGGACAGACTGGAAACACCATATATTTT

clone size: NA
CDR3 length: 14
J gene: TRBJ2-1
V gene: TRBV6-5
D gene: NA
CDR3 protein: CASSTGRSYNEQFF
CDR3 DNA: TGTGCCAGCAGTACTGGGAGGTCCTACAATGAGCAGTTCTTC

clone size: few
CDR3 length: 15
J gene: TRBJ1-2
V gene: TRBV4-1
D gene: TRBD1
CDR3 protein: CASSQEQGAIYGYTF
CDR3 DNA: TGCGCCAGCAGCCAAGAGCAGGGGGCTATATATGGCTACACCTTC

clone size: many
CDR3 length: 16
J gene: TRBJ2-1
V gene: TRBV5-4
D gene: NA
CDR3 protein: CASSLDTSRSYNEQFF
CDR3 DNA: TGTGCCAGCAGCTTGGATACTAGCCGTTCGTACAATGAGCAGTTCTTC

clone size: medium-sized
CDR3 length: 15
J gene: TRBJ2-1
V gene: TRBV18
D gene: TRBD1
CDR3 protein: CASSRGQGSYNEQFF
CDR3 DNA: TGTGCCAGCTCAAGGGGACAGGGATCATACAATGAGCAGTTCTTC

clone size: once
CDR3 length: 13
J gene: TRBJ1-2
V gene: TRBV6-5
D gene: TRBD1
CDR3 protein: CASSIRDSYGYTF
CDR3 DNA: TGTGCCAGCAGTATCCGGGACAGCTATGGCTACACCTTC

clone size: NA
CDR3 length: 16
J gene: TRBJ2-3
V gene: TRBV5-1
D gene: TRBD2
CDR3 protein: CASSSGLAGRSDTQYF
CDR3 DNA: TGCGCCAGCAGCTCGGGACTAGCGGGGAGATCAGATACGCAGTATTTT

clone size: NA
CDR3 length: 16
J gene: TRBJ1-3
V gene: TRBV7-2
D gene: NA
CDR3 protein: CASSLSLSGRGNTIYF
CDR3 DNA: TGTGCCAGCAGCTTATCTTTAAGCGGCAGGGGCAACACCATATATTTT

clone size: few
CDR3 length: 16
J gene: TRBJ2-3
V gene: TRBV9
D gene: TRBD2
CDR3 protein: CASSVKAGGHTDTQYF
CDR3 DNA: TGTGCCAGCAGCGTAAAAGCGGGGGGGCATACAGATACGCAGTATTTT

clone size: NA
CDR3 length: 14
J gene: TRBJ1-5
V gene: TRBV19
D gene: NA
CDR3 protein: CASSSDRSNQPQHF
CDR3 DNA: TGTGCCAGTAGTTCCGACAGGAGCAATCAGCCCCAGCATTTT

clone size: many
CDR3 length: 13
J gene: TRBJ1-2
V gene: TRBV2
D gene: NA
CDR3 protein: CASSEGSGVGYTF
CDR3 DNA: TGTGCCAGCAGTGAGGGGTCCGGCGTCGGGTACACCTTC

clone size: many
CDR3 length: 13
J gene: TRBJ2-5
V gene: TRBV29-1
D gene: NA
CDR3 protein: CSVEGLAFETQYF
CDR3 DNA: TGCAGCGTTGAAGGCCTAGCGTTTGAGACCCAGTACTTC

clone size: few
CDR3 length: 14
J gene: TRBJ2-1
V gene: TRBV2
D gene: NA
CDR3 protein: CASRTAFDYNEQFF
CDR3 DNA: TGTGCCAGCCGAACTGCCTTCGACTACAATGAGCAGTTCTTC

clone size: few
CDR3 length: 14
J gene: TRBJ1-2
V gene: TRBV2
D gene: NA
CDR3 protein: CASSEDRASYGYTF
CDR3 DNA: TGTGCCAGCAGTGAGGACCGGGCGAGCTATGGCTACACCTTC

clone size: NA
CDR3 length: 14
J gene: TRBJ2-5
V gene: TRBV4-1
D gene: NA
CDR3 protein: CASSRLSGVETQYF
CDR3 DNA: TGCGCCAGCAGCCGTCTTTCAGGGGTTGAGACCCAGTACTTC

clone size: NA
CDR3 length: 12
J gene: TRBJ2-1
V gene: TRBV7-2
D gene: NA
CDR3 protein: CASSSNDRRQFF
CDR3 DNA: TGTGCCAGCAGTTCCAATGACAGAAGGCAGTTCTTC

clone size: NA
CDR3 length: 13
J gene: TRBJ1-2
V gene: TRBV7-9
D gene: NA
CDR3 protein: CASRLGGGYGYTF
CDR3 DNA: TGTGCCAGCAGACTAGGAGGGGGCTATGGCTACACCTTC

clone size: few
CDR3 length: 16
J gene: TRBJ2-5
V gene: TRBV5-4
D gene: NA
CDR3 protein: CASSWGMLGSGETQYF
CDR3 DNA: TGTGCCAGCAGCTGGGGGATGCTGGGTTCCGGAGAGACCCAGTACTTC

clone size: many
CDR3 length: 15
J gene: TRBJ2-5
V gene: TRBV7-2
D gene: TRBD2
CDR3 protein: CASSPLAGGLETQYF
CDR3 DNA: TGTGCCAGCAGCCCCCTAGCGGGGGGGTTAGAGACCCAGTACTTC

clone size: NA
CDR3 length: 13
J gene: TRBJ2-7
V gene: TRBV11-2
D gene: NA
CDR3 protein: CASSSRTDYEQYF
CDR3 DNA: TGTGCCAGCAGCTCACGGACAGATTACGAGCAGTACTTC

clone size: NA
CDR3 length: 12
J gene: TRBJ1-2
V gene: TRBV11-3
D gene: NA
CDR3 protein: CASSPGLGVHTF
CDR3 DNA: TGTGCCAGCAGCCCGGGTCTGGGGGTCCACACCTTC

clone size: few
CDR3 length: 15
J gene: TRBJ1-1
V gene: TRBV5-1
D gene: TRBD1
CDR3 protein: CASSHWDRRANGAFF
CDR3 DNA: TGCGCCAGCAGCCACTGGGACAGGCGGGCGAACGGGGCTTTCTTT

clone size: few
CDR3 length: 14
J gene: TRBJ1-1
V gene: TRBV5-1
D gene: NA
CDR3 protein: CASSLDSSNTEAFF
CDR3 DNA: TGCGCCAGCAGCTTGGACAGCTCGAACACTGAAGCTTTCTTT

clone size: NA
CDR3 length: 15
J gene: TRBJ1-2
V gene: TRBV19
D gene: NA
CDR3 protein: CASSMYPQGGYGYTF
CDR3 DNA: TGTGCCAGTAGTATGTACCCCCAAGGAGGCTATGGCTACACCTTC

clone size: NA
CDR3 length: 13
J gene: TRBJ2-5
V gene: TRBV5-4
D gene: NA
CDR3 protein: CASSLDGGETQYF
CDR3 DNA: TGTGCCAGCAGCTTGGATGGGGGAGAGACCCAGTACTTC

clone size: NA
CDR3 length: 13
J gene: TRBJ2-1
V gene: TRBV5-4
D gene: TRBD2
CDR3 protein: CASYGGRGNEQFF
CDR3 DNA: TGTGCCAGCTACGGCGGGAGGGGCAATGAGCAGTTCTTC

clone size: few
CDR3 length: 14
J gene: TRBJ1-6
V gene: TRBV6-1
D gene: TRBD1
CDR3 protein: CASSRDRDRPPLHF
CDR3 DNA: TGTGCCAGCAGCCGGGACAGGGATCGGCCACCCCTCCACTTT

clone size: few
CDR3 length: 14
J gene: TRBJ2-5
V gene: TRBV9
D gene: TRBD2
CDR3 protein: CASSVAGGQETQYF
CDR3 DNA: TGTGCCAGCAGCGTAGCGGGGGGTCAAGAGACCCAGTACTTC

clone size: NA
CDR3 length: 15
J gene: TRBJ1-2
V gene: TRBV5-1
D gene: NA
CDR3 protein: CASSPVGSGAYGYTF
CDR3 DNA: TGCGCCAGCAGCCCCGTCGGATCAGGGGCGTATGGCTACACCTTC

clone size: NA
CDR3 length: 13
J gene: TRBJ2-7
V gene: TRBV4-1
D gene: NA
CDR3 protein: CASSQTMSTEQYF
CDR3 DNA: TGCGCCAGCAGCCAAACTATGTCAACCGAGCAGTACTTC

clone size: NA
CDR3 length: 15
J gene: TRBJ2-3
V gene: TRBV30
D gene: NA
CDR3 protein: CACTSGGANTDTQYF
CDR3 DNA: TGTGCCTGCACATCTGGAGGGGCGAACACAGATACGCAGTATTTT

clone size: NA
CDR3 length: 16
J gene: TRBJ1-4
V gene: TRBV27
D gene: NA
CDR3 protein: CASARTPGATNEKLFF
CDR3 DNA: TGTGCCAGCGCCCGGACCCCTGGGGCAACTAATGAAAAACTGTTTTTT

clone size: NA
CDR3 length: 12
J gene: TRBJ2-5
V gene: TRBV6-1
D gene: NA
CDR3 protein: CASSEVGETQYF
CDR3 DNA: TGTGCCAGCAGTGAAGTGGGAGAGACCCAGTACTTC

clone size: few
CDR3 length: 12
J gene: TRBJ2-1
V gene: TRBV6-5
D gene: NA
CDR3 protein: CASRDYFNEQFF
CDR3 DNA: TGTGCCAGCAGAGACTACTTCAATGAGCAGTTCTTC

clone size: NA
CDR3 length: 14
J gene: TRBJ2-5
V gene: TRBV10-3
D gene: TRBD2
CDR3 protein: CASKDGGAGETQYF
CDR3 DNA: TGTGCCAGCAAGGACGGGGGGGCCGGAGAGACCCAGTACTTC

clone size: few
CDR3 length: 12
J gene: TRBJ2-3
V gene: TRBV18
D gene: NA
CDR3 protein: CASSPPGLTQYF
CDR3 DNA: TGTGCCAGCTCACCACCGGGACTTACGCAGTATTTT

clone size: NA
CDR3 length: 12
J gene: TRBJ2-3
V gene: TRBV7-3
D gene: NA
CDR3 protein: CASSPGLGTQYF
CDR3 DNA: TGTGCCAGCAGCCCTGGGCTAGGTACGCAGTATTTT

clone size: NA
CDR3 length: 13
J gene: TRBJ2-5
V gene: TRBV27
D gene: NA
CDR3 protein: CASSLSTGETQYF
CDR3 DNA: TGTGCCAGCAGTTTATCGACAGGAGAGACCCAGTACTTC

clone size: few
CDR3 length: 13
J gene: TRBJ1-2
V gene: TRBV7-2
D gene: TRBD1
CDR3 protein: CASSPATGNGYTF
CDR3 DNA: TGTGCCAGCAGCCCAGCGACAGGGAATGGCTACACCTTC

clone size: few
CDR3 length: 18
J gene: TRBJ2-4
V gene: TRBV4-1
D gene: TRBD2
CDR3 protein: CASSQVKGTRVSKNIQYF
CDR3 DNA: TGCGCCAGCAGCCAAGTAAAGGGGACTAGGGTGTCCAAAAACATTCAGTACTTC

clone size: many
CDR3 length: 15
J gene: TRBJ2-2
V gene: TRBV21-1
D gene: NA
CDR3 protein: CASSSQQGSTGELFF
CDR3 DNA: TGTGCCAGCAGCTCACAGCAGGGGTCTACCGGGGAGCTGTTTTTT

clone size: NA
CDR3 length: 19
J gene: TRBJ2-1
V gene: TRBV18
D gene: TRBD1
CDR3 protein: CASSPQRPAGGPFYNEQFF
CDR3 DNA: TGTGCCAGCTCACCCCAACGGCCTGCAGGGGGCCCCTTCTACAATGAGCAGTTCTTC

clone size: few
CDR3 length: 15
J gene: TRBJ2-3
V gene: TRBV4-1
D gene: TRBD2
CDR3 protein: CASSQWSAGGDTQYF
CDR3 DNA: TGCGCCAGCAGCCAGTGGTCGGCGGGGGGAGATACGCAGTATTTT

clone size: NA
CDR3 length: 16
J gene: TRBJ2-3
V gene: TRBV11-2
D gene: TRBD2
CDR3 protein: CASSLGRGGLTDTQYF
CDR3 DNA: TGTGCCAGCAGCTTAGGTCGGGGGGGACTCACAGATACGCAGTATTTT

clone size: few
CDR3 length: 13
J gene: TRBJ1-2
V gene: TRBV19
D gene: NA
CDR3 protein: CASSIDINYGYTF
CDR3 DNA: TGTGCCAGTAGTATAGACATAAACTATGGCTACACCTTC

clone size: NA
CDR3 length: 15
J gene: TRBJ2-3
V gene: TRBV9
D gene: TRBD2
CDR3 protein: CARHLASGHPDTQYF
CDR3 DNA: TGTGCCCGTCATTTGGCTAGCGGGCATCCAGATACGCAGTATTTT

clone size: once
CDR3 length: 15
J gene: TRBJ2-6
V gene: TRBV11-2
D gene: NA
CDR3 protein: CASSLAGSGANVLTF
CDR3 DNA: TGTGCCAGCAGCTTAGCAGGCTCTGGGGCCAACGTCCTGACTTTC

clone size: NA
CDR3 length: 14
J gene: TRBJ1-1
V gene: TRBV27
D gene: NA
CDR3 protein: CASSLFVQGTEAFF
CDR3 DNA: TGTGCCAGCAGTTTATTCGTCCAGGGTACTGAAGCTTTCTTT

clone size: NA
CDR3 length: 14
J gene: TRBJ2-1
V gene: TRBV6-1
D gene: TRBD1
CDR3 protein: CASLGQSVLVEQFF
CDR3 DNA: TGTGCCAGCTTGGGACAGTCGGTTCTCGTTGAGCAGTTCTTC

clone size: NA
CDR3 length: 21
J gene: TRBJ2-3
V gene: TRBV12-2
D gene: NA
CDR3 protein: CASRFSRMTGGNPLCADTQYF
CDR3 DNA: TGTGCAAGTCGCTTTAGTCGCATGACCGGGGGGAACCCCCTTTGCGCAGATACGCAGTATTTT

clone size: few
CDR3 length: 14
J gene: TRBJ1-2
V gene: TRBV27
D gene: NA
CDR3 protein: CASSLTGMAYGYTF
CDR3 DNA: TGTGCCAGCAGTTTAACAGGGATGGCCTATGGCTACACCTTC

clone size: many
CDR3 length: 11
J gene: TRBJ1-2
V gene: TRBV29-1
D gene: NA
CDR3 protein: CSAVEGYGYTF
CDR3 DNA: TGCAGCGCCGTGGAGGGCTATGGCTACACCTTC

clone size: NA
CDR3 length: 15
J gene: TRBJ1-2
V gene: TRBV11-2
D gene: NA
CDR3 protein: CASSLGVSSGYGYTF
CDR3 DNA: TGTGCCAGCAGCTTAGGAGTTTCGTCAGGCTATGGCTACACCTTC

clone size: NA
CDR3 length: 15
J gene: TRBJ1-1
V gene: TRBV9
D gene: NA
CDR3 protein: CASSVAAVAGTEAFF
CDR3 DNA: TGTGCCAGCAGCGTAGCGGCCGTCGCGGGCACTGAAGCTTTCTTT

clone size: many
CDR3 length: 15
J gene: TRBJ2-4
V gene: TRBV7-2
D gene: NA
CDR3 protein: CASSLDWGAANIQYF
CDR3 DNA: TGTGCCAGCAGCTTAGATTGGGGTGCGGCGAACATTCAGTACTTC

clone size: few
CDR3 length: 16
J gene: TRBJ2-1
V gene: TRBV4-2
D gene: TRBD2
CDR3 protein: CASSQETSGAYNEQFF
CDR3 DNA: TGTGCCAGCAGCCAAGAAACTAGCGGGGCCTACAATGAGCAGTTCTTC